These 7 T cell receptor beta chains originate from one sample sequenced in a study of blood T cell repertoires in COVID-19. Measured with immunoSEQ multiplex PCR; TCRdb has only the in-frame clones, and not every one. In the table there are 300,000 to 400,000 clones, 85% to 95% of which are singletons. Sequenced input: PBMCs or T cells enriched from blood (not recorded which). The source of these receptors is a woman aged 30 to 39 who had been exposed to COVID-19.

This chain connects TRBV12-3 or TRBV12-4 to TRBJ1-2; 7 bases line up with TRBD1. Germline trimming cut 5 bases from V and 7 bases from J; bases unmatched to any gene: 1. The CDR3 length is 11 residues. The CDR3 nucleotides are TGTGCCAGCAGTGACAGGGCTGGCTACACCTTC. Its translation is CASSDRAGYTF.

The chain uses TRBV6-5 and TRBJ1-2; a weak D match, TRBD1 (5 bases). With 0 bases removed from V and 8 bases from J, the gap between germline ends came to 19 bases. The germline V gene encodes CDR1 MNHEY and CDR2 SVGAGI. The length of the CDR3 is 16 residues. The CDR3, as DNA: TGTGCCAGCAGTTACTCTGGGTTCAGGACACAAGGGGGCTACACCTTC. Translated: CASSYSGFRTQGGYTF.

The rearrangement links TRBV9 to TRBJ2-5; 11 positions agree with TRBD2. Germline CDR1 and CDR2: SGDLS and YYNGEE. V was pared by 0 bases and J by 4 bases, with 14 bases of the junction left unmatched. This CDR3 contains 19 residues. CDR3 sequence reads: CASSVDGVAGGPVPETQYF. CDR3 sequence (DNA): TGTGCCAGCAGCGTAGACGGGGTAGCGGGGGGGCCAGTCCCAGAGACCCAGTACTTC.

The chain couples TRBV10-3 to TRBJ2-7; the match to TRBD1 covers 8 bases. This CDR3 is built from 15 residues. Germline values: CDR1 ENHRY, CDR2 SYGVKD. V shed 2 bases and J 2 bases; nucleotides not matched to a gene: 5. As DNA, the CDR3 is TGTGCCATCAGTGAGCCGGGGACAGGCACCTACGAGCAGTACTTC. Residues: CAISEPGTGTYEQYF.

The chain's CDR3 is CASSPGQGGFEQYF. The CDR3 nucleotides are TGTGCCAGCAGCCCGGGACAGGGGGGGTTCGAGCAGTACTTC. The chain uses TRBV5-4 and TRBJ2-7, with 11 bases matching TRBD1. Germline V gives CDR1 SGHNT, CDR2 YYREEE (reference sequence). Unmatched junction bases numbered 6, after V lost 4 bases and J lost 6 bases. The CDR3 is 14 amino acids.

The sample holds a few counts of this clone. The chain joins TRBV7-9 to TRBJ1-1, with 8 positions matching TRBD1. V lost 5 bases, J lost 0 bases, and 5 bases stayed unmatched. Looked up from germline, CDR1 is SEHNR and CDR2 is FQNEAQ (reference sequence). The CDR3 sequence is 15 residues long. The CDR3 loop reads CASSPQGALNTEAFF. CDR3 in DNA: TGTGCCAGCAGCCCGCAGGGGGCGCTGAACACTGAAGCTTTCTTT.

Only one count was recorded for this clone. The CDR3: CASSRDEKLFF. In DNA form, the CDR3 reads TGTGCCAGCAGCCGGGATGAAAAACTGTTTTTT. This chain links TRBV5-4 with TRBJ1-4; no reliable D call. This CDR3 comprises 11 residues. Germline CDR1 is SGHNT and CDR2 is YYREEE (reference sequence). Deletions cut 4 bases from V and 6 bases from J, with 4 bases between.